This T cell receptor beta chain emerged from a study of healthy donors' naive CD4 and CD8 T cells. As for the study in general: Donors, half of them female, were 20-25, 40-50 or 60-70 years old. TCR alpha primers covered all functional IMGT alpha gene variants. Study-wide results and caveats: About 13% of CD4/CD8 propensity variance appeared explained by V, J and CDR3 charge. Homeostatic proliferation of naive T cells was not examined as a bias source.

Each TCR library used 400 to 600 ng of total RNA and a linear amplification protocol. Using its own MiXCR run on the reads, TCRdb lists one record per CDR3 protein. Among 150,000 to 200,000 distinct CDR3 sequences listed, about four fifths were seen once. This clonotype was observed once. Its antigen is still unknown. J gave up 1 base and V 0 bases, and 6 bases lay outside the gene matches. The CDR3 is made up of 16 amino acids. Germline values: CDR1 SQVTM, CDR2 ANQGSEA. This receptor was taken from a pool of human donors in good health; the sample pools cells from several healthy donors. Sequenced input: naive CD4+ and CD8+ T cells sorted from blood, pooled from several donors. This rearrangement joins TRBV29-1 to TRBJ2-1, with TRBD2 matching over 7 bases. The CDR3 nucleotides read TGCAGCGTTGAAGATACCGAGCGGGGATCCTACAATGAGCAGTTCTTC. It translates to CSVEDTERGSYNEQFF.